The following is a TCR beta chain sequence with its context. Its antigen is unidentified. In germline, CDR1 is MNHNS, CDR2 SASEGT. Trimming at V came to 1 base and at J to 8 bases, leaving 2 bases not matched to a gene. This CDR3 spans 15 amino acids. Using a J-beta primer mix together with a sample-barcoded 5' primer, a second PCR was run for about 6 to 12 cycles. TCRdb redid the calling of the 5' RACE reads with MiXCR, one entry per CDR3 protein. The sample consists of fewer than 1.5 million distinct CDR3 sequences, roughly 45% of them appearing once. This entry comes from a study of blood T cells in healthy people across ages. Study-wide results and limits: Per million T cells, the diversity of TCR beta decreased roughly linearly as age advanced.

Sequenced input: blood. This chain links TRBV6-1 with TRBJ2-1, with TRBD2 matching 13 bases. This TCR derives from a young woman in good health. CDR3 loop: CASSEGTSGRDEQFF. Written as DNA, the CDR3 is TGTGCCAGCAGTGAAGGGACTAGCGGGAGAGATGAGCAGTTCTTC.